The 21 T cell receptor beta chains given below trace back to one sample, sequenced in a study of blood T cell repertoires in COVID-19. Clones were read by immunoSEQ multiplex PCR, and TCRdb kept only the in-frame ones, dropping some. Here the sample spans fewer than 100,000 clones, around 88% being singletons. The source material was peripheral blood. These receptors came from a man in his sixties with acute or convalescent COVID-19.

The chain links TRBV11-2 to TRBJ2-2; 13 positions match TRBD2. Looked up from germline, CDR1 is SGHAT and CDR2 is FQNNGV. The CDR3 consists of 18 residues. J lost 2 bases, V lost 1 base, and 4 bases had no gene match. CDR3 bases: TGTGCCAGCAGCTTAGGGACTAGCGGGGGTTTCAACACCGGGGAGCTGTTTTTT. It yields the protein CASSLGTSGGFNTGELFF. The whole variable domain, filled in from reference TRBV11-2 and TRBJ2-2, reads EAGVAQSPRYKIIEKRQSVAFWCNPISGHATLYWYQQILGQGPKLLIQFQNNGVVDDSQLPKDRFSAERLKGVDSTLKIQPAKLEDSAVYLCASSLGTSGGFNTGELFFGEGSRLTVL.

The rearrangement joins TRBV2 to TRBJ1-4; no clear D gene. Germline lookup yields CDR1 SNHLY and CDR2 FYNNEI. Trimming shortened V by 6 bases and J by 7 bases, and 9 bases separated the two germline ends. The CDR3 has 12 residues. CDR3: CASSHLSEKLFF. The CDR3, as DNA: TGTGCCAGCAGCCACCTTAGTGAAAAACTGTTTTTT.

This chain joins TRBV6-5 and TRBJ1-2; D unclear. Germline V gene data show CDR1 as MNHEY and CDR2 as SVGAGI. V lost 7 bases and J lost 8, with 17 bases in between. CDR3 size: 13 residues. CDR3 loop: CASTLEGLGGYTF. The CDR3 DNA reads as TGTGCCAGCACTCTAGAGGGTTTGGGCGGCTACACCTTC.

This clone has just one count. The chain combines TRBV6-6 with TRBJ1-5, with 9 bases aligning to TRBD1. The CDR3 sequence is 16 residues long. The germline gives CDR1 MNHNY, CDR2 SVGAGI (reference sequence). The V gene end was trimmed by 6 bases and the J gene end by 2 bases; junction bases not matched to a gene: 8. The CDR3 DNA reads TGTGCCAGCAGCCTTGTGACAGGGGGGGGCAATCAGCCCCAGCATTTT. This encodes CASSLVTGGGNQPQHF.

In this sample, this clone turned up once. The V gene is TRBV10-1, the J gene TRBJ2-3, with 14 bases that match TRBD2. The V gene's germline CDR1 is WNHNN and CDR2 SYGVQD (reference sequence). This CDR3 region has 14 residues. With V trimmed by 4 bases and J by 6 bases, 0 bases remained unmatched. For the CDR3, the DNA is TGCGCCAGCAGTGGACTAGCGGGGGGGGATACGCAGTATTTT. This gives the protein CASSGLAGGDTQYF.

The chain uses TRBV5-1 and TRBJ2-3; 10 nucleotides agree with TRBD1. The V and J ends lost 0 bases and 1 base, in that order; junction bases with no gene match: 2. The CDR3 has 16 residues. From germline, CDR1 is SGHRS and CDR2 YFSETQ. In DNA, the CDR3 is TGCGCCAGCAGCTTGGGGACAGGGGGTCGCACAGATACGCAGTATTTT. It specifies CASSLGTGGRTDTQYF.

V is TRBV7-8 and J is TRBJ1-2; TRBD1 matches 7 bases. Trimming at V came to 1 base and at J to 7 bases, leaving 15 bases not matched to a gene. The CDR3 extends over 17 amino acids. Germline V gene sequence: CDR1 SGHVS, CDR2 FQNEAQ. The CDR3 sequence: CASSLVSQGGLSFGYTF. The DNA of the CDR3 is TGTGCCAGCAGCTTAGTAAGTCAGGGGGGCCTTTCTTTTGGCTACACCTTC.

This chain links TRBV7-2 with TRBJ2-1; the D gene is possibly TRBD1 (6 bases). This CDR3 is built from 18 residues. Germline V CDR1 and CDR2: SGHTA, FQGNSA. Trimming took off 1 base at V and 3 bases at J, with 19 bases between the two ends. CDR3: CASSLEGGSGMIYNEQFF. The CDR3 DNA is TGTGCCAGCAGCTTAGAAGGGGGAAGCGGCATGATCTACAATGAGCAGTTCTTC.

The chain uses TRBV6-5 and TRBJ2-7; maybe TRBD2 (6 bases). The CDR3 is 12 residues long. Trimming cost V 8 bases and J 0 bases, with 8 bases left between them. CDR1 and CDR2 from the germline V gene are MNHEY and SVGAGI. The CDR3 coding sequence is TGTGCCAGCGTCGGGGGCTCCTACGAGCAGTACTTC. Translation: CASVGGSYEQYF.

This chain uses TRBV5-4 with TRBJ1-2; 7 nucleotides line up with TRBD1. This CDR3 is 16 amino acids long. The germline CDR1 and CDR2 sequences are SGHNT and YYREEE (reference sequence). Germline trimming cut 3 bases from V and 5 bases from J; bases unmatched to any gene: 13. For the CDR3, the DNA is TGTGCCAGCAGCTCGAATCGACAGGGATTCTCTTATGGCTACACCTTC. This codes for CASSSNRQGFSYGYTF.

This rearrangement joins TRBV5-6 to TRBJ2-1; 11 bases map to TRBD2. V was clipped by 0 bases and J by 15 bases; unmatched bases: 11. The V gene's germline CDR1 is SGHDT and CDR2 YYEEEE. The CDR3 extends over 15 amino acids. The CDR3 region is CASSLDLAGGLILFF. CDR3 DNA: TGTGCCAGCAGCTTGGATCTAGCGGGGGGTCTTATTCTGTTCTTC.

V gene TRBV10-3 combines with J gene TRBJ2-2; 12 bases map to TRBD2. This CDR3 is 14 amino acids long. The germline gives CDR1 ENHRY, CDR2 SYGVKD. Trimming removed 8 bases from V and 5 bases from J; junction bases left unmatched: 3. The CDR3 DNA reads TGTGCCATCGGGGGACTAGCGGGTACCGGGGAGCTGTTTTTT. Its translation: CAIGGLAGTGELFF.

V is TRBV5-1 and J is TRBJ2-6, with a tentative D call TRBD2 (6 bases). This CDR3 contains 16 residues. Between the trimmed V and J ends, which lost 5 bases and 0 bases, there was a span of 12 bases. Germline V gives CDR1 SGHRS, CDR2 YFSETQ. As DNA, the CDR3 is TGCGCCAGCAGTTCCATGGGGGGCTCTGGGGCCAACGTCCTGACTTTC. Translating gives CASSSMGGSGANVLTF. Based on the CDR3 plus reference TRBV5-1 and TRBJ2-6, the full variable domain is KAGVTQTPRYLIKTRGQQVTLSCSPISGHRSVSWYQQTPGQGLQFLFEYFSETQRNKGNFPGRFSGRQFSNSRSEMNVSTLELGDSALYLCASSSMGGSGANVLTFGAGSRLTVL.

V is TRBV6-2 or TRBV6-3 and J is TRBJ1-1; 12 positions agree with TRBD1. This CDR3 is built from 16 residues. Germline CDR1 reads MNHEY; CDR2 reads SVGEGT. V was pared by 6 bases and J by 1 base, with 6 bases of the junction left unmatched. The CDR3 loop reads CASSRGQGATNTEAFF. The CDR3 region has the DNA TGTGCCAGCAGCCGGGGACAGGGGGCTACGAACACTGAAGCTTTCTTT.

The V gene is TRBV30, the J gene TRBJ1-2; perhaps TRBD1 as D (5 bases). Between the trimmed V and J ends, which lost 0 bases and 2 bases, there was a span of 7 bases. The CDR3 is 13 residues long. CDR1 is GTSNPN and CDR2 is SVGIG in the germline V gene (reference sequence). CDR3 sequence: CAWSVKGNYGYTF. The CDR3 nucleotides read TGTGCCTGGAGTGTCAAGGGGAACTATGGCTACACCTTC. Looking up the rest from reference TRBV30 and TRBJ1-2 gives the full variable domain: SQTIHQWPATLVQPVGSPLSLECTVEGTSNPNLYWYRQAAGRGLQLLFYSVGIGQISSEVPQNLSASRPQDRQFILSSKKLLLSDSGFYLCAWSVKGNYGYTFGSGTRLTVV.

CDR3 amino acids: CAWTSESGVTEAFF. As DNA, the CDR3 is TGTGCCTGGACCTCAGAGTCGGGTGTCACTGAAGCTTTCTTT. The rearrangement uses TRBV30 and TRBJ1-1; unclear D gene. The CDR3 contains 14 residues. Trimming left V 4 bases short and J 4 bases short, with 16 bases between. Germline-derived CDR1 and CDR2 are GTSNPN and SVGIG (reference sequence). Variable domain in full (rest from reference TRBV30 and TRBJ1-1): SQTIHQWPATLVQPVGSPLSLECTVEGTSNPNLYWYRQAAGRGLQLLFYSVGIGQISSEVPQNLSASRPQDRQFILSSKKLLLSDSGFYLCAWTSESGVTEAFFGQGTRLTVV.

V gene TRBV3-1 (or the pseudogene TRBV3-2) combines with J gene TRBJ1-2; TRBD1 matches 7 bases. Germline trimming cut 6 bases from V and 13 bases from J; bases unmatched to any gene: 14. The germline gives CDR1 LGHDT, CDR2 YNNKEL (reference sequence). The CDR3 length is 13 residues. The CDR3 DNA sequence: TGTGCCAGCAGGCTCGAAGGGACAGCGAGCTCCACCTTC. The encoded protein is CASRLEGTASSTF.

The chain couples TRBV14 to TRBJ1-1, with D maybe TRBD1 (5 bases). Trimming removed 3 bases at V and 1 base at J, with 9 bases between. The CDR3 length is 14 residues. CDR1 is SGHDN, CDR2 FVKESK, per germline. The DNA for the CDR3 is TGTGCCAGCAGCCATCGGGGGGGGAACACTGAAGCTTTCTTT. It yields the protein CASSHRGGNTEAFF.

The chain joins TRBV5-1 to TRBJ1-2; tentative D call: TRBD1 (5 bases). Trimming stripped 4 bases from V and 4 bases from J, with 14 bases between. The CDR3 sequence is 14 residues long. Germline V lookup: CDR1 SGHRS, CDR2 YFSETQ. The DNA for the CDR3 is TGCGCCAGCAGCCCAGGGATTCAGGGCTATGGCTACACCTTC. It codes for CASSPGIQGYGYTF.

This clone was counted a few times. J is TRBJ1-2 and V is TRBV6-2 or TRBV6-3; D is possibly TRBD1 (5 bases). Germline V gives CDR1 MNHEY, CDR2 SVGEGT. The CDR3 is made up of 15 amino acids. V lost 3 bases and J lost 3, with 14 bases in between. The CDR3 nucleotides read TGTGCCAGCAGTTATCGACAGATAGGGGACTATGGCTACACCTTC. Its protein is CASSYRQIGDYGYTF.

The chain couples TRBV29-1 to TRBJ1-2; TRBD1 agrees at 12 bases. V lost 1 base to trimming and J lost 4 bases; unmatched junction nucleotides: 1. This CDR3 spans 14 amino acids. From germline, CDR1 is SQVTM and CDR2 ANQGSEA. CDR3 coding DNA: TGCAGCGTTGAAGTGGGACAGGGGGCCTATGGCTACACCTTC. Its translation: CSVEVGQGAYGYTF.